One sample yielded the 25 T cell receptor beta chains listed below, sequenced in a study of T cells after yellow fever vaccination. MiXCR, run by TCRdb on the 5' RACE reads, gives a single entry per CDR3 protein. The sample consists of about 400,000 distinct CDR3 sequences, roughly 10% of them appearing once. Sequencing was performed on PBMCs, taken on the day of the first yellow fever vaccination. These receptors all stem from a young man who received the YFV17D yellow fever vaccine.

This clonotype has ten or more counts. This chain connects TRBV5-1 to TRBJ1-6; the D gene is possibly TRBD1 (5 bases). The germline V gene encodes CDR1 SGHRS and CDR2 YFSETQ. Trimming removed 7 bases at V and 7 bases at J, with 9 bases between. The CDR3 totals 12 residues. CDR3: CASRGGNSPLHF. In DNA, the CDR3 is TGCGCCAGCCGGGGCGGCAATTCACCCCTCCACTTT.

This clonotype was recorded a few times. The rearrangement uses TRBV18 and TRBJ2-3; D call uncertain. Germline CDR1 is KGHSH and CDR2 is LQKENI. Trimming pared 0 bases from V and 2 bases from J, leaving 6 bases between. CDR3 length: 14 residues. The CDR3, as DNA: TGTGCCAGCTCACCACCAACACACACAGATACGCAGTATTTT. It yields the protein CASSPPTHTDTQYF.

The DNA of the CDR3 is TGTGCCAGCAGCTTAGCGTTAGGGGGTTCACCCCTCCACTTT. Translation: CASSLALGGSPLHF. V usage is TRBV7-2 and J usage is TRBJ1-6, with D perhaps matching TRBD1 (6 bases). CDR3 length: 14 residues. V lost 0 bases and J 9 bases, leaving 9 bases between the germline ends. Germline V CDR1 and CDR2: SGHTA, FQGNSA.

This chain uses TRBV10-3 with TRBJ2-7; D possibly matches TRBD1 or TRBD2 (5 bases each). V lost 3 bases to trimming and J lost 4 bases, with 10 bases between them. CDR1 ENHRY and CDR2 SYGVKD come from the germline V gene. There are 13 residues in the CDR3. CDR3 amino acids: CAISDGAPYEQYF. As DNA, the CDR3 is TGTGCCATCAGTGACGGGGCCCCTTACGAGCAGTACTTC.

In this sample, this clonotype turned up a few times. V gene TRBV6-2 or TRBV6-3 combines with J gene TRBJ1-2, with D uncertain. The CDR3 covers 11 residues. The germline gives CDR1 MNHEY, CDR2 SVGEGT. The V end was cut by 6 bases, the J end by 5 bases, with 7 bases between. CDR3 sequence: CASSNSYGYTF. CDR3 in DNA: TGTGCCAGCAGCAACTCGTATGGCTACACCTTC.

This clonotype was seen a few times. The chain carries TRBV29-1 and TRBJ1-2; D unresolved. From germline, CDR1 is SQVTM and CDR2 ANQGSEA. V lost 2 bases to trimming and J lost 4 bases, with 14 bases between them. This CDR3 contains 14 residues. CDR3 sequence reads: CSVETEILGYGYTF. CDR3 bases: TGCAGCGTTGAAACGGAAATCCTTGGCTATGGCTACACCTTC. The complete variable domain, with remaining parts taken from reference TRBV29-1 and TRBJ1-2, reads SAVISQKPSRDICQRGTSLTIQCQVDSQVTMMFWYRQQPGQSLTLIATANQGSEATYESGFVIDKFPISRPNLTFSTLTVSNMSPEDSSIYLCSVETEILGYGYTFGSGTRLTVV.

The V gene is TRBV29-1, the J gene TRBJ2-1; 7 nucleotides align to TRBD1. The CDR3 spans 14 residues. J gave up 2 bases and V 8 bases, and 9 bases lay outside the gene matches. The germline gives CDR1 SQVTM, CDR2 ANQGSEA. CDR3 bases: TGCAGCACCCCCCGGGACAGAACCTACAATGAGCAGTTCTTC. Its protein product is CSTPRDRTYNEQFF.

This clonotype was detected many times. The chain carries TRBV4-1 and TRBJ2-1; D is perhaps TRBD2 (5 bases). Trimming removed 1 base from V and 5 bases from J, with 15 bases in between. The germline V gene has CDR1 MGHRA and CDR2 YSYEKL. This CDR3 comprises 16 residues. CDR3 sequence reads: CASSQVGRRSHNEQFF. The CDR3 DNA sequence: TGCGCCAGCAGCCAAGTCGGCAGGAGGTCCCACAATGAGCAGTTCTTC.

In this sample, this clonotype turned up a few times. The chain uses TRBV28 and TRBJ1-5; the D gene is possibly TRBD1 (6 bases). V dropped 7 bases and J dropped 7 bases, with 17 bases sitting between them. Looked up from germline, CDR1 is MDHEN and CDR2 is SYDVKM. The CDR3 covers 14 residues. CDR3 region: CASTEVKGDQPQHF. The CDR3 coding sequence is TGTGCCAGCACCGAGGTAAAGGGGGACCAGCCCCAGCATTTT.

CDR3 sequence reads: CASSHASKNIQYF. The CDR3 DNA follows: TGTGCCAGCAGCCACGCCAGCAAAAACATTCAGTACTTC. The gene calls are TRBV3-1 and TRBJ2-4; D uncertain. The germline V and J ends were trimmed by 3 bases and 3 bases, with 6 bases remaining between them. Germline V lookup: CDR1 LGHDT, CDR2 YNNKEL (reference sequence). The CDR3 extends over 13 amino acids.

This sequence joins TRBV12-3 or TRBV12-4 and TRBJ2-7; D might be TRBD2 (6 bases). V lost 6 bases and J lost 0, with 18 bases in between. The CDR3 runs 16 residues. CDR3 region: CASSPGDGRSSYEQYV. The CDR3 coding sequence is TGTGCCAGCAGCCCCGGGGACGGGAGAAGCTCCTACGAGCAGTACGTC.

J is TRBJ1-5 and V is TRBV20-1; TRBD1 matches 9 bases. Trimming at V came to 2 bases and at J to 1 base, leaving 3 bases not matched to a gene. Germline V gives CDR1 DFQATT, CDR2 SNEGSKA (reference sequence). The CDR3 is made up of 15 amino acids. Here the CDR3 DNA reads TGCAGTGCTAGAAAGACAGGGGGAAGCAATCAGCCCCAGCATTTT. Translated: CSARKTGGSNQPQHF.

This clonotype has a handful of counts. The chain uses TRBV24-1 and TRBJ2-7; D perhaps matches TRBD1 (5 bases). Germline CDR1 and CDR2: KGHDR and SFDVKD. Trimming removed 5 bases from V and 5 bases from J, with 12 bases in between. The CDR3 has 13 residues. Written as DNA, the CDR3 is TGTGCCACCAGTGTCTCTCAGGGCAACGAGCAGTACGTC. This sequence encodes CATSVSQGNEQYV.

This rearrangement joins TRBV10-3 to TRBJ2-1, with D unclear. The germline gives CDR1 ENHRY, CDR2 SYGVKD. With 2 bases removed from V and 2 bases from J, the gap between germline ends came to 10 bases. The CDR3 is made up of 15 amino acids. CDR3 residues: CAISELGRTYNEQFF. The CDR3 DNA sequence: TGTGCCATCAGTGAGCTTGGTAGAACCTACAATGAGCAGTTCTTC.

V and J are TRBV18 and TRBJ1-1, with D possibly matching TRBD1 (6 bases). Germline lookup yields CDR1 KGHSH and CDR2 LQKENI. Trimming took off 2 bases at V and 1 base at J, with 8 bases between the two ends. The CDR3 totals 14 residues. The CDR3 spells CASSPNRENTEAFF. The CDR3 DNA reads TGTGCCAGCTCACCAAACAGGGAGAACACTGAAGCTTTCTTT.

The chain links TRBV24-1 to TRBJ2-5; D may match TRBD1 or TRBD2 (5 bases each). Trimming left V 5 bases short and J 5 bases short, with 11 bases between. Germline V gene sequence: CDR1 KGHDR, CDR2 SFDVKD. The CDR3 length is 13 residues. CDR3 sequence: CATSVRAGETQYF. The CDR3 coding sequence is TGTGCCACCAGTGTCAGGGCGGGCGAGACCCAGTACTTC.

This clonotype was found many times. The rearrangement links TRBV11-2 to TRBJ2-3; 11 bases line up with TRBD2. The germline gives CDR1 SGHAT, CDR2 FQNNGV. Losses at the gene ends were 3 bases for V and 2 bases for J; bases not matched to a gene: 1. The CDR3 is made up of 15 amino acids. As DNA, the CDR3 is TGTGCCAGCAGCTTGGGACTAGCGGACACAGATACGCAGTATTTT. As protein: CASSLGLADTDTQYF.

This clonotype was found a few times. V usage is TRBV9 and J usage is TRBJ2-3; 13 bases are shared with TRBD2. The germline V gene has CDR1 SGDLS and CDR2 YYNGEE. CDR3 length: 17 residues. Trimming at V came to 1 base and at J to 0 bases, leaving 2 bases not matched to a gene. CDR3 amino acids: CASSVTSGGASTDTQYF. The DNA of the CDR3 is TGTGCCAGCAGCGTAACTAGCGGGGGGGCCAGCACAGATACGCAGTATTTT.

This sequence joins TRBV29-1 and TRBJ2-7, with D perhaps assigned TRBD1 or TRBD2 (5 bases each). The CDR3 covers 13 residues. Trimming cost V 2 bases and J 3 bases, with 11 bases left between them. CDR1 and CDR2 from the germline V gene are SQVTM and ANQGSEA. The CDR3 loop reads CSVELGENYEQYF. CDR3 bases: TGCAGCGTTGAATTAGGGGAGAACTACGAGCAGTACTTC.

Only a few counts were recorded for this clonotype. V usage is TRBV2 and J usage is TRBJ2-7; D is unresolved. Germline V gives CDR1 SNHLY, CDR2 FYNNEI. The CDR3 loop spans 13 amino acids. The germline V and J ends were trimmed by 1 base and 0 bases, with 4 bases remaining between them. CDR3 sequence: CASSEVGSYEQYV. The CDR3 DNA reads as TGTGCCAGCAGTGAAGTCGGCTCCTACGAGCAGTACGTC.

The chain is built from TRBV5-6 and TRBJ1-2; D is unresolved. The CDR3 has 11 residues. The V gene lost 2 bases and the J gene lost 8 bases, with 7 bases spanning the gap. In germline, CDR1 is SGHDT, CDR2 YYEEEE. The chain's CDR3 is CASSFDGGYTF. CDR3 nucleotide sequence: TGTGCCAGCAGCTTTGATGGGGGCTACACCTTC.

This clonotype occurred a few times. This chain uses TRBV15 with TRBJ2-5; D is uncertain. The CDR3 covers 14 residues. Trimming took 3 bases from V and 2 from J, leaving 10 bases between them. Looked up from germline, CDR1 is LNHNV and CDR2 is YYDKDF (reference sequence). The DNA for the CDR3 is TGTGCCACCAGCAGCACCGGTCAACAAGAGACCCAGTACTTC. Its translation is CATSSTGQQETQYF.

The rearrangement joins TRBV6-2 or TRBV6-3 to TRBJ2-7; 10 bases map to TRBD1. The length of the CDR3 is 15 residues. Trimming cost V 5 bases and J 5 bases; bases outside gene matches: 9. The germline V gene encodes CDR1 MNHEY and CDR2 SVGEGT. The CDR3 nucleotides are TGTGCCAGCAGTCCGCCGGGACAGGGGATACACGAGCAGTACTTC. It yields the protein CASSPPGQGIHEQYF.

A few counts support this clonotype. The CDR3 DNA is TGTGCCAGCAGCTTAAATAGCCCGGGACTAGGGAACACCGGGGAGCTGTTTTTT. Translated, it gives CASSLNSPGLGNTGELFF. The rearrangement links TRBV11-2 to TRBJ2-2; 8 nucleotides agree with TRBD2. The V gene's germline CDR1 is SGHAT and CDR2 FQNNGV. The CDR3 is 18 residues long. V was clipped by 2 bases and J by 1 base; unmatched bases: 9.

The chain carries TRBV20-1 and TRBJ2-1; D tentatively reads TRBD1 or TRBD2 (5 bases each). V was cut by 5 bases and J by 5 bases, with 16 bases left in between. Germline V gene data show CDR1 as DFQATT and CDR2 as SNEGSKA (reference sequence). The CDR3 loop spans 14 amino acids. The DNA for the CDR3 is TGCAGTGCTCCTGTCGGGGCGACAAACAATGAGCAGTTCTTC. As protein: CSAPVGATNNEQFF.